Listed here is a single TCR beta chain. Which antigen it targets is not known. No much larger clonotype is one base removed from it; base qualities were not supplied. These data come from a study of cytomegalovirus exposure and HLA in healthy donors (dated by TCRdb to about 2017). Regarding the research as a whole: According to a later analysis, one platform produced both the roughly 110 validation repertoires and the roughly 650 repertoires of the first cohort. Along with the approximately 620-subject first cohort, a separate validation cohort of 120 different subjects was used. To predict cytomegalovirus infection status, the study combined high-throughput TCR immunosequencing, statistical association of individual TCRs with disease status, and machine learning. The study aimed to test whether signatures of past pathogen exposure could be identified by cataloging public T cell receptors.

The trim is 8 bases for V and 0 bases for J, with a gap of 14 bases between the germline ends. For CDR1 and CDR2, the germline V gene lists SQVTM and ANQGSEA. Counted from cysteine to phenylalanine, this CDR3 has 14 amino acids. Solely the CDR3 DNA is kept, with 42 bases framed from the first base. The library was prepared using the immunoSEQ multiplex PCR assay. In the source study's methods: A statistical classification framework was built for diagnosing cytomegalovirus status from the catalog of TCR beta chain sequences. Entries here come from immuneACCESS through TCRdb and include only in-frame sequences with V and J called. Some clones fail to appear in such tables; in the studies checked, an unresolved V gene covers under half of the shortfall, and the cause of the remainder is unknown. V, J and clone size reflect that table, while D and trimming were determined from the DNA. This sample comprises some 150,000 clones, around 87% of them detected only once. Together, the top ten hold roughly 1.3% of the sample.

Separate from the roughly 650-subject first cohort, the validation cohort of 95 to 150 subjects was the group to which the donors belonged. Broader findings and caveats from the paper: In both the original and validation cohorts, the classifier was reported to diagnose cytomegalovirus status with high specificity and sensitivity. According to the authors, the approach could potentially be generalized to other disease states and immunological phenotypes. While some public TCRs were present in many individuals, most TCR sequences turned up only very rarely across donors. Three of the identified cytomegalovirus-associated TCR beta chains were confirmed in vitro to be specific for cytomegalovirus antigens. A later analysis found that TCRs clustered in the first cohort also tended to co-occur in the roughly 110 validation repertoires, with 94% of cluster scores above 0. A later analysis lacked HLA typing for the validation cohort, so it scored co-occurrence in that cohort across all 110 or so repertoires. The study listed over 150 TCR beta chains as associated with cytomegalovirus.

Recombination joined TRBV29-1 with TRBJ2-1; confidence is insufficient to name the D gene. This receptor was identified in a woman aged 25 to 39 in good health and CMV-seronegative. Sequencing was carried out using PBMCs. The sequence in DNA is TGCAGCCTCCTACCACCTAGCTCCTACAATGAGCAGTTCTTC. Its translation reads: CSLLPPSSYNEQFF.